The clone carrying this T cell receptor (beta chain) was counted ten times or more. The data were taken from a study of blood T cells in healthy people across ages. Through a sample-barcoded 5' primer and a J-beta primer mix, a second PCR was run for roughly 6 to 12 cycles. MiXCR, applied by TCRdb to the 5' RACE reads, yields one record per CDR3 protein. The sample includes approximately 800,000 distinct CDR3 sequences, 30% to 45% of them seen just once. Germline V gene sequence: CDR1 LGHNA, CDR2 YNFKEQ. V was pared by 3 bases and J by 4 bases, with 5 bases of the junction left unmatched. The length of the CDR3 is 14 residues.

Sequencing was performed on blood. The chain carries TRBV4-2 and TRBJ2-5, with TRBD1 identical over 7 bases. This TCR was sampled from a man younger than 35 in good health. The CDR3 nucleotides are TGTGCCAGCAGCCAGGACAGGTTGGGAGAGACCCAGTACTTC. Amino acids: CASSQDRLGETQYF.